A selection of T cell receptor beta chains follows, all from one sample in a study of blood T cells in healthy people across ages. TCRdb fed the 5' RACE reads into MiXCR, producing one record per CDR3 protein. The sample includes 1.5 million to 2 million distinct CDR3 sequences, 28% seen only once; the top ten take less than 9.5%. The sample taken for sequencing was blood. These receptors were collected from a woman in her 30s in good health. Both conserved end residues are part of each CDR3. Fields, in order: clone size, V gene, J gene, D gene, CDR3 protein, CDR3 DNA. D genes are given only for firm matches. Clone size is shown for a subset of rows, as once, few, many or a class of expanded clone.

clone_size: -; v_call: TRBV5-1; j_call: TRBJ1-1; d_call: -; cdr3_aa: CASSLDGGMAFF; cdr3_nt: TGCGCCAGCAGCTTGGATGGGGGTATGGCTTTCTTT
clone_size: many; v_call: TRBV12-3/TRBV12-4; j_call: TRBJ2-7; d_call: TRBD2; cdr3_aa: CASRLSGRSSYEQYF; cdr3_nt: TGTGCCAGCAGATTAAGCGGGAGGAGCTCCTACGAGCAGTACTTC
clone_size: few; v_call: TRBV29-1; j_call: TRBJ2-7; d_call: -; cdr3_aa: CSVGTGHEQYF; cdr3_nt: TGCAGCGTAGGTACAGGGCACGAGCAGTACTTC
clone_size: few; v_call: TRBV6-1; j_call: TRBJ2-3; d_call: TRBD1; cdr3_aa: CASSWQGATDTQYF; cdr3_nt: TGTGCCAGCAGCTGGCAGGGGGCTACAGATACGCAGTATTTT
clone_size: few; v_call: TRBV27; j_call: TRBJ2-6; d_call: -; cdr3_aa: CASSLGLTTGANVLTF; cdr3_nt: TGTGCCAGCAGTTTAGGACTAACGACCGGGGCCAACGTCCTGACTTTC
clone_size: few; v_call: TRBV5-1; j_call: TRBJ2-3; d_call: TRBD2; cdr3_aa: CASSSTDIAGGLTDTQYF; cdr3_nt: TGCGCCAGCAGCTCGACTGATATAGCGGGGGGGCTTACAGATACGCAGTATTTT
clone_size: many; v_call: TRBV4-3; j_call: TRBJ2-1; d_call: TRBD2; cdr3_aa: CASSPQSETSGIGNEQFF; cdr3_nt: TGCGCCAGCAGCCCTCAATCAGAGACTAGCGGGATTGGCAATGAGCAGTTCTTC
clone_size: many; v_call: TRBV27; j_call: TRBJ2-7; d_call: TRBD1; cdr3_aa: CASSLRGQGYEQYF; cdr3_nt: TGTGCCAGCAGTTTGCGGGGACAGGGCTACGAGCAGTACTTC
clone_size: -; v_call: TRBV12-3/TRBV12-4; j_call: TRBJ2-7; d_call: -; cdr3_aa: CASSQGLSRLEQYF; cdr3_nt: TGTGCCAGCAGTCAGGGGCTATCCCGCCTCGAGCAGTACTTC
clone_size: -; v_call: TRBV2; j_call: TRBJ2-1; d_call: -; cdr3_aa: CASSQAGIRNEQFF; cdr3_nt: TGTGCCAGCAGCCAAGCAGGGATTAGGAATGAGCAGTTCTTC
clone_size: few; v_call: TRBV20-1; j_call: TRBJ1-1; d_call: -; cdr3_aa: CSAKSGPMNTEAFF; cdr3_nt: TGCAGTGCTAAATCCGGACCGATGAACACTGAAGCTTTCTTT
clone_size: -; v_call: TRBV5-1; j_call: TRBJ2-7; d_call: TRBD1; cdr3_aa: CASSLGAGTEPVGQYF; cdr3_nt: TGCGCCAGCAGCTTGGGGGCCGGGACAGAACCCGTCGGGCAGTACTTC
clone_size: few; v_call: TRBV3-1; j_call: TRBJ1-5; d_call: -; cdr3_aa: CASSRQPGSQPQHF; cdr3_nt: TGTGCCAGCAGCCGACAGCCAGGTTCCCAGCCCCAGCATTTT
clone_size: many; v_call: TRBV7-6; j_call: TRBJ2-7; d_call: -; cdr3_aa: CASSWGGAETYEQYF; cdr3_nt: TGTGCCAGCAGCTGGGGGGGCGCCGAGACCTACGAGCAGTACTTC
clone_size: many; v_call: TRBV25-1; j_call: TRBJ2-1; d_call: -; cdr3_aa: CASSEQGGVLYNEQFF; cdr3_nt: TGTGCCAGCAGTGAACAGGGGGGGGTGCTATACAATGAGCAGTTCTTC
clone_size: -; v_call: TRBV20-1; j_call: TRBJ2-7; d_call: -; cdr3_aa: CSARRGTFEYEQYF; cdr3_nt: TGCAGTGCTAGGAGGGGGACTTTCGAGTACGAGCAGTACTTC
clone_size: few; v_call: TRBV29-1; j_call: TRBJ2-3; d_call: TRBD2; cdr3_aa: CSVEGGADTQYF; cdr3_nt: TGCAGCGTTGAGGGGGGGGCAGATACGCAGTATTTT
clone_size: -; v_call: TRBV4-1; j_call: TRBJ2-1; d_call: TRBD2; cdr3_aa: CASSHAVRGRALHEQFF; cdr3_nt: TGCGCCAGCAGTCACGCGGTTCGCGGGAGGGCCCTCCATGAGCAGTTCTTC
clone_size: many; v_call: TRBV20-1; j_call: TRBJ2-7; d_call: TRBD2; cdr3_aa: CSARDGTNYEQYF; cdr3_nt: TGCAGTGCTAGAGACGGGACTAACTACGAGCAGTACTTC
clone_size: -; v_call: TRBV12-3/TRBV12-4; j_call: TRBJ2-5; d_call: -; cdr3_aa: CASSRGDRKETQYF; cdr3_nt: TGTGCCAGCAGTCGCGGGGACAGAAAAGAGACCCAGTACTTC
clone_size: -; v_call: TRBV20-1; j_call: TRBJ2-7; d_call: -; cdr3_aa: CSARDDVGPKYF; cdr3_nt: TGCAGTGCTAGAGATGATGTAGGACCAAAGTACTTC
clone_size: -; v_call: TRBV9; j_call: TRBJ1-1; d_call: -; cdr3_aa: CACSVVGGEGWDTEAFF; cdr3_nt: TGTGCCTGCAGCGTAGTAGGCGGCGAGGGTTGGGACACTGAAGCTTTCTTT